This section outlines one T cell receptor beta chain sequence together with its context. In the CD4+ fraction, cells were divided into CD45RA+ naive and CD45RA-negative memory subsets. These data belong to a study of shared clonotypes between healthy human individuals. CDR3 length: 15 residues. The junction had 6 bases not matched to a gene; V was cut back by 4 bases and J by 4 bases. The germline V gene encodes CDR1 WNHNN and CDR2 SYGVQD (reference sequence). Sequencing was performed with immunoSEQ multiplex PCR; in TCRdb, only in-frame clones are kept and a portion is missing. The sample includes under 2,500,000 clones, approximately 94% of them seen just once.

Sample: naive CD4+ T cells sorted from blood. The subset here: CD45RA+ positively selected. The TCR was taken from a man younger than 35 in good health. V usage is TRBV10-1 and J usage is TRBJ2-5, with 10 nucleotides matching TRBD1. In DNA, the CDR3 is TGCGCCAGCAGTGTGGGGACAGGGGAACGAGAGACCCAGTACTTC. Its translation: CASSVGTGERETQYF.